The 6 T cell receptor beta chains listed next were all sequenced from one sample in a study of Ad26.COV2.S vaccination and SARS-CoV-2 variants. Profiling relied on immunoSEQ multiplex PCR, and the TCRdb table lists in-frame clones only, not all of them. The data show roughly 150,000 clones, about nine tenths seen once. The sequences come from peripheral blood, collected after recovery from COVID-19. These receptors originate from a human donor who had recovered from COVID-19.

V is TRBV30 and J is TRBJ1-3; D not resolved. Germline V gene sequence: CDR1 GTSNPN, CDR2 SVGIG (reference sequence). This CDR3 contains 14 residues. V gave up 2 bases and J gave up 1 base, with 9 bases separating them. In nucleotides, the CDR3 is TGTGCCTGGAGTTGGTCCGGATCTGGAAACACCATATATTTT. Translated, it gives CAWSWSGSGNTIYF.

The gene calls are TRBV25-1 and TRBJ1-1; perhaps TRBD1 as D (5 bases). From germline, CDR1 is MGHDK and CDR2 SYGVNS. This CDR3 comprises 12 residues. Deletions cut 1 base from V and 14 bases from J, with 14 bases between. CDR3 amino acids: CASSEWAGQYFF. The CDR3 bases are TGTGCCAGCAGTGAATGGGCGGGGCAATACTTCTTT. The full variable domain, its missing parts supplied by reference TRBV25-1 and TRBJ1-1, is EADIYQTPRYLVIGTGKKITLECSQTMGHDKMYWYQQDPGMELHLIHYSYGVNSTEKGDLSSESTVSRIRTEHFPLTLESARPSHTSQYLCASSEWAGQYFFGQGTRLTVV.

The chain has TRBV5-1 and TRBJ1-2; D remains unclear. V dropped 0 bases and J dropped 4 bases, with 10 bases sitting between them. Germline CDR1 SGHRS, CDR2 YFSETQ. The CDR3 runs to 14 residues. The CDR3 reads CASSLGGPGYGYTF. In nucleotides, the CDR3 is TGCGCCAGCAGCTTGGGAGGGCCTGGCTATGGCTACACCTTC.

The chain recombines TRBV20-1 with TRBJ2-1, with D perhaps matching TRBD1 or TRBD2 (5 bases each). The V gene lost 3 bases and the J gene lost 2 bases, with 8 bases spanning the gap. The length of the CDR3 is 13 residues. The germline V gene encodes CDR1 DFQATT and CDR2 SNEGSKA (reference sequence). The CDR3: CSASGGTYNEQFF. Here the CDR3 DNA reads TGCAGTGCTAGTGGGGGAACCTACAATGAGCAGTTCTTC.

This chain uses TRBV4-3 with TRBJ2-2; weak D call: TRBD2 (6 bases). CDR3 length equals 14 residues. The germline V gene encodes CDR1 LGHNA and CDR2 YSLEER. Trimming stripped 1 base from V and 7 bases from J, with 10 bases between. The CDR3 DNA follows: TGCGCCAGCAGCCAAGTATGGGGAGGCGGGGAGCTGTTTTTT. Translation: CASSQVWGGGELFF.

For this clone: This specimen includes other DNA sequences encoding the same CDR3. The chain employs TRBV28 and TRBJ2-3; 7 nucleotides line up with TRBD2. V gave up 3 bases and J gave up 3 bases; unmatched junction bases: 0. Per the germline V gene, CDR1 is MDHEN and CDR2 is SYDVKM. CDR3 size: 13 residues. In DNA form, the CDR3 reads TGTGCCAGCAGTTTGGGGGGGACAGATACGCAGTATTTT. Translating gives CASSLGGTDTQYF.